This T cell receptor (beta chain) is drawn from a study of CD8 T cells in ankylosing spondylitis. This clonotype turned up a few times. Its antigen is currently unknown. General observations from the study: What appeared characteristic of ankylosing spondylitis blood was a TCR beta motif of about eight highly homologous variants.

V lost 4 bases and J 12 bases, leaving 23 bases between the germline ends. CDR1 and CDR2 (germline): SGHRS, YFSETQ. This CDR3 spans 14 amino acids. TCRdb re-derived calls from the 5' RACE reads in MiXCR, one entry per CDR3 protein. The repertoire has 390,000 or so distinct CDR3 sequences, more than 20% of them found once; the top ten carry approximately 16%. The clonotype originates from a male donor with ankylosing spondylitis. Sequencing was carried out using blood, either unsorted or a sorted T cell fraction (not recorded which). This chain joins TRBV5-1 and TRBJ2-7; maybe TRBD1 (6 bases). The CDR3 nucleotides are TGCGCCAGCAGCCCATCCTACGACAGGAGTCATTCGTACTTC. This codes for CASSPSYDRSHSYF.